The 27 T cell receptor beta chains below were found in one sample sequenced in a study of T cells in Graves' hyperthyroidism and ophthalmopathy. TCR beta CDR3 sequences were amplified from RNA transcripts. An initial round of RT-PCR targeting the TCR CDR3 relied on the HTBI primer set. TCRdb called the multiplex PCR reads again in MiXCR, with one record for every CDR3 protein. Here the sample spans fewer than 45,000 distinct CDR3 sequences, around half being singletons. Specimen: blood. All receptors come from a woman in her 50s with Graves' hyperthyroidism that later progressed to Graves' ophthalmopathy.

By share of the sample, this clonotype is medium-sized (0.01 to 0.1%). CDR3 DNA sequence: TGTGCCACCAGTGATTTCCAGAATAACTATGGCTACACCTTC. Its translation: CATSDFQNNYGYTF. The rearrangement links TRBV24-1 to TRBJ1-2; D not resolved. The CDR3 runs to 14 residues. Trimming cost V 1 base and J 1 base, with 6 bases left between them. Germline values: CDR1 KGHDR, CDR2 SFDVKD.

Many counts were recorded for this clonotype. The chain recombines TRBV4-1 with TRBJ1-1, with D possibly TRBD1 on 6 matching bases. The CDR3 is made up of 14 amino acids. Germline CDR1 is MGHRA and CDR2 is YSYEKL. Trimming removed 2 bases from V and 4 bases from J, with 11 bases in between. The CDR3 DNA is TGCGCCAGCAGCCAATCTACAGGGACCACTGAAGCTTTCTTT. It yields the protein CASSQSTGTTEAFF.

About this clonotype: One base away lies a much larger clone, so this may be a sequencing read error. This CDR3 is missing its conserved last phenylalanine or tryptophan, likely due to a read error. The CDR3 coding sequence is TGTGCCTGGAGTCCGACAGGGGGTGAAGCTTTCTCT. It is translated as CAWSPTGGEAFS. The rearrangement links TRBV30 to TRBJ1-1, with 9 bases matching TRBD1. Per the germline V gene, CDR1 is GTSNPN and CDR2 is SVGIG (reference sequence). V lost 2 bases, J lost 7 bases, and 2 bases stayed unmatched. This CDR3 spans 12 amino acids.

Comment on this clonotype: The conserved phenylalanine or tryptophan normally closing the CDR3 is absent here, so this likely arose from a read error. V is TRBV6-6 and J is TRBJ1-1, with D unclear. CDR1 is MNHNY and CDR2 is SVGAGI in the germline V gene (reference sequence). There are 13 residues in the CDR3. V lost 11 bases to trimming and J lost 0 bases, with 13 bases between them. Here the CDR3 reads CAALGYLNTEAFL. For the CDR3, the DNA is TGTGCCGCCTTGGGGTATCTGAACACTGAAGCTTTCCTT.

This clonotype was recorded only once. The CDR3 protein is CSAGRASGRSYEQYF. The CDR3 DNA is TGCAGTGCTGGGCGCGCTAGCGGGAGGTCCTACGAGCAGTACTTC. The chain recombines TRBV20-1 with TRBJ2-7; TRBD2 agrees at 11 bases. Unmatched junction bases numbered 7, after V lost 5 bases and J lost 1 base. The CDR3 sequence is 15 residues long. The germline gives CDR1 DFQATT, CDR2 SNEGSKA (reference sequence).

The CDR3 bases are TGTGCCAGCAGCTTAATCGGGACTGTTCTTTACAATGAGCAGTTCTTC. Protein sequence: CASSLIGTVLYNEQFF. The chain combines TRBV7-3 with TRBJ2-1; perhaps TRBD2 as D (6 bases). Germline CDR1 is SGHTA and CDR2 is FQGTGA. The CDR3 extends over 16 amino acids. The V and J ends lost 1 base and 4 bases respectively, with 14 bases between them.

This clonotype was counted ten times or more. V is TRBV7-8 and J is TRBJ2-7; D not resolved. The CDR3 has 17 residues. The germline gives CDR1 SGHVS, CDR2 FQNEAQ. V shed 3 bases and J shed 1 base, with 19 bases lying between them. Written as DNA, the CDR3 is TGTGCCAGCAGCTTGGAAGGGTATCGAGCCTTTTCCTACGAGCAGTACTTC. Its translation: CASSLEGYRAFSYEQYF.

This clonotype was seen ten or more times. As DNA, the CDR3 is TGTGCCAGCAGCAATACAGGGAACACTGAAGCTTTCTTT. Its translation: CASSNTGNTEAFF. V and J are TRBV3-1 and TRBJ1-1; D might be TRBD1 (5 bases). Trimming removed 5 bases at V and 1 base at J, with 8 bases between. CDR1 LGHDT and CDR2 YNNKEL come from the germline V gene (reference sequence). This CDR3 spans 13 amino acids. Based on the CDR3 plus reference TRBV3-1 and TRBJ1-1, the full variable domain is DTAVSQTPKYLVTQMGNDKSIKCEQNLGHDTMYWYKQDSKKFLKIMFSYNNKELIINETVPNRFSPKSPDKAHLNLHINSLELGDSAVYFCASSNTGNTEAFFGQGTRLTVV.

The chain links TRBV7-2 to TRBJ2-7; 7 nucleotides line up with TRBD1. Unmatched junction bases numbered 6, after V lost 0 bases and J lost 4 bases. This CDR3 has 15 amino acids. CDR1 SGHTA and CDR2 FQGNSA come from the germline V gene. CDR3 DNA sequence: TGTGCCAGCAGCTTAGCAGGAGGACAGGCGTACGAGCAGTACTTC. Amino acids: CASSLAGGQAYEQYF.

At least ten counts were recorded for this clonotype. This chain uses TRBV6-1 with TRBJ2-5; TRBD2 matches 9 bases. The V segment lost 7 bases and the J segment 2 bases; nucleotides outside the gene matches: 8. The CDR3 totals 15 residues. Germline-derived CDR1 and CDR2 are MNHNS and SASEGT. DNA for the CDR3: TGTGCCAGCAATCTAGCGGGAAGGAGTCAAGAGACCCAGTACTTC. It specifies CASNLAGRSQETQYF.

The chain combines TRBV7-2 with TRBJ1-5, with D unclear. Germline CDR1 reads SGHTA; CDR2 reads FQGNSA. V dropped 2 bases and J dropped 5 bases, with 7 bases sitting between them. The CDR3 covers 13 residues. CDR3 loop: CASSLYPDQPQHF. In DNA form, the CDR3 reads TGTGCCAGCAGCTTATACCCGGATCAGCCCCAGCATTTT.

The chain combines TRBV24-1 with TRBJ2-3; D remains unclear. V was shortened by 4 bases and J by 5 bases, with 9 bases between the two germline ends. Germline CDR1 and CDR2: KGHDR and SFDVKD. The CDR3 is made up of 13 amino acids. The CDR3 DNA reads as TGTGCCACCAGTGAAAGGGAATTAGATACGCAGTATTTT. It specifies CATSERELDTQYF.

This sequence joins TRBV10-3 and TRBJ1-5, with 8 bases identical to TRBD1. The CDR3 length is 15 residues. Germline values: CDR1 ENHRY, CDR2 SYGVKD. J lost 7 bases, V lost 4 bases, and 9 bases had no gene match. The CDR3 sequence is CAISARDRPPQPQHF. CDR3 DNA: TGTGCCATCAGTGCTAGGGACAGGCCGCCGCAGCCCCAGCATTTT.

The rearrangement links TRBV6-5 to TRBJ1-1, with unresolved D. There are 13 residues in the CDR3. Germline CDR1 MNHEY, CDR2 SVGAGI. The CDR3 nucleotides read TGTGCAGTAGGACGTAGCATGACTAATGAAGCTTTCTTT. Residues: CAVGRSMTNEAFF.

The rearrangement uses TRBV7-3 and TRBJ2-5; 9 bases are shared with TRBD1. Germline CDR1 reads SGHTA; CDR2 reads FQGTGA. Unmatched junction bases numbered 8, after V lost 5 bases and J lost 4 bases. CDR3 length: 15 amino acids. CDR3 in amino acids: CASSVISGQGETQYF. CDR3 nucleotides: TGTGCCAGCAGCGTCATCTCGGGACAGGGAGAGACCCAGTACTTC.

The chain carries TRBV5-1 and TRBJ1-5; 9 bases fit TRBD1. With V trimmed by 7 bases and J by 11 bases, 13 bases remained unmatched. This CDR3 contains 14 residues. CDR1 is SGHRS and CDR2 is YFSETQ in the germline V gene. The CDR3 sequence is CASGQQGADETQHF. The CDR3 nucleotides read TGCGCCAGCGGCCAACAGGGGGCCGATGAGACCCAGCATTTT.

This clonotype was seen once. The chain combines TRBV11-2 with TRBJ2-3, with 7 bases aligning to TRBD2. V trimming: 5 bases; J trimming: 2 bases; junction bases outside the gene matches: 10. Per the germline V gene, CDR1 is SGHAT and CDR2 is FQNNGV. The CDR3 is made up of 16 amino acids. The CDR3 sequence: CASSPRLAGHTDTQYF. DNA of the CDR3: TGTGCCAGCAGCCCCAGACTAGCTGGCCACACAGATACGCAGTATTTT.

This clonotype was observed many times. The DNA for the CDR3 is TGTGCCAGTAGTCTAGCGGGAGGCACAGATACGCAGTATTTT. Its translation: CASSLAGGTDTQYF. The V and J genes are TRBV19 and TRBJ2-3; TRBD2 matches at 10 bases. V was clipped by 5 bases and J by 1 base; unmatched bases: 0. The CDR3 length is 14 residues. Looked up from germline, CDR1 is LNHDA and CDR2 is SQIVND (reference sequence).

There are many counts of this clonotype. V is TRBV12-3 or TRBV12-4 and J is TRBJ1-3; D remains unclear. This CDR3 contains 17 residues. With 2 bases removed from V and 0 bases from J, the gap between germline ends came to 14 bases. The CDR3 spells CASSLFSGPSSGNTIYF. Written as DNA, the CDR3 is TGTGCCAGCAGTTTATTTTCTGGCCCGAGCTCTGGAAACACCATATATTTT.

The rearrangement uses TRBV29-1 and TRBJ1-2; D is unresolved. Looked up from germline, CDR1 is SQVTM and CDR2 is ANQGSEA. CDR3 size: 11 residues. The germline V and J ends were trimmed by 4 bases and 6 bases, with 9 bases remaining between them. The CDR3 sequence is CSVVTENGYTF. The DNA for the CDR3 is TGCAGCGTTGTTACCGAGAATGGCTACACCTTC.

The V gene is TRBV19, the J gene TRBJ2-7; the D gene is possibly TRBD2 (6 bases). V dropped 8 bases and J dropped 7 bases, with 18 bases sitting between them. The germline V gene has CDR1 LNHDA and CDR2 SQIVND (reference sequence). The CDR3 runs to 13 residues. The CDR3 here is CASDSGLGWEQYF. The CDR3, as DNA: TGTGCCAGTGACAGCGGGCTGGGATGGGAGCAGTACTTC.

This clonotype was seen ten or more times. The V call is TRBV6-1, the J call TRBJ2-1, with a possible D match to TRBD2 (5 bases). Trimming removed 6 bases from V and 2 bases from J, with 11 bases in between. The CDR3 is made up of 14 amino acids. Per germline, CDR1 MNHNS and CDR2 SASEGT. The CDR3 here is CASRTGVTYNEQFF. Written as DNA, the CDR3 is TGTGCCAGCAGGACCGGGGTTACCTACAATGAGCAGTTCTTC.

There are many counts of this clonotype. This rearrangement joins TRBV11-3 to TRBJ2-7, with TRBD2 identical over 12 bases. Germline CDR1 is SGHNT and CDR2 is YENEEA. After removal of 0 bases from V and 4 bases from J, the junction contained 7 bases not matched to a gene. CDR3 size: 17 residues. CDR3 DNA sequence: TGTGCCAGCAGCTTAGATGTACTAGCGGGAGGTCGTTACGAGCAGTACTTC. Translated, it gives CASSLDVLAGGRYEQYF. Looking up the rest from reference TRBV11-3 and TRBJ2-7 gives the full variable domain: EAGVVQSPRYKIIEKKQPVAFWCNPISGHNTLYWYLQNLGQGPELLIRYENEEAVDDSQLPKDRFSAERLKGVDSTLKIQPAELGDSAVYLCASSLDVLAGGRYEQYFGPGTRLTVT.

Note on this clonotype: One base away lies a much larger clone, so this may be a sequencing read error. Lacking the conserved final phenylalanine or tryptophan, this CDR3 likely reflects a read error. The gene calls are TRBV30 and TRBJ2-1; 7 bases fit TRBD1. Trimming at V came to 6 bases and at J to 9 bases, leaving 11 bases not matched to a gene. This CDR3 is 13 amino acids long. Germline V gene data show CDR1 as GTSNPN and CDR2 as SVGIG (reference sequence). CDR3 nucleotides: TGTGCCTGCCGCAGGACAGGAACTACTGAGCAGTTCCTC. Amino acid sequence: CACRRTGTTEQFL.

The CDR3 spells CASSIGRVNIQYF. Here the CDR3 DNA reads TGTGCCAGTAGTATTGGCAGGGTGAACATTCAGTACTTC. V gene TRBV19 combines with J gene TRBJ2-4; D perhaps matches TRBD1 (5 bases). The germline V gene encodes CDR1 LNHDA and CDR2 SQIVND (reference sequence). V was pared by 3 bases and J by 7 bases, with 10 bases between. CDR3 size: 13 residues.

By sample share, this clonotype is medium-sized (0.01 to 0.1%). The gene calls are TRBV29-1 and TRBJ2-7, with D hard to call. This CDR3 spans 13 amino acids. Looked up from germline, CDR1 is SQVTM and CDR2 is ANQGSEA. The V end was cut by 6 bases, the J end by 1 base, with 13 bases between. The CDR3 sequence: CSVETDTSYEQYF. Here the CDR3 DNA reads TGCAGCGTCGAGACTGACACATCCTACGAGCAGTACTTC.

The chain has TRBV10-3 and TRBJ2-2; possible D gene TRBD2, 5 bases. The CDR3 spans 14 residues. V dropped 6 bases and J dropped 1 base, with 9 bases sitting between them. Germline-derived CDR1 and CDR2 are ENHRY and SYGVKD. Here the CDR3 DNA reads TGTGCCATCAGGACTACGGGGAACACCGGGGAGCTGTTTTTT. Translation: CAIRTTGNTGELFF.